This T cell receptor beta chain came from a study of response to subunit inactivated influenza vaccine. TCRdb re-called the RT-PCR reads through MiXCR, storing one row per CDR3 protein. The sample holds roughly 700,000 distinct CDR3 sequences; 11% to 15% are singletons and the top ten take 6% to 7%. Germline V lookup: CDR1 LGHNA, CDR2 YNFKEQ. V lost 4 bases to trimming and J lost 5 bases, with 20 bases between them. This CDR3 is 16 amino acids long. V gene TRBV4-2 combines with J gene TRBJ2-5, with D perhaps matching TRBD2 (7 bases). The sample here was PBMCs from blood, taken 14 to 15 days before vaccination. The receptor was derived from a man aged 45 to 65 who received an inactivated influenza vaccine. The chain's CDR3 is CASSLLVGGAEETQYF. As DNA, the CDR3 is TGTGCCAGCAGCCTCCTCGTGGGGGGGGCAGAGGAGACCCAGTACTTC.